The present entry profiles one TCR beta chain with its context. These data are taken from a study of T-cell reconstitution after alpha-beta-depleted transplantation in children. Library preparation (for TCRbeta) was performed with unique molecular identifiers. Each CDR3 protein gets one entry after TCRdb re-called the PCR reads with MiXCR. The data show about 540,000 distinct CDR3 sequences, roughly 18% seen once. The CDR3 contains 12 residues. Germline lookup yields CDR1 MNHEY and CDR2 SMNVEV (reference sequence). Trimming cost V 7 bases and J 3 bases, with 6 bases left between them. This clonotype originated in a human donor who donated a stem cell graft to a child with acute lymphoblastic leukemia. The chain joins TRBV27 to TRBJ2-2, with D hard to call. This sample comprised PBMCs from the stem cell graft donor, obtained from the stem cell graft. CDR3 coding DNA: TGTGCCAGCACCACCTACACCGGGGAGCTGTTTTTT. Encoded protein: CASTTYTGELFF.